This TCR beta chain was identified in a study of cytomegalovirus exposure and HLA in healthy donors. Germline CDR1 LNHNV, CDR2 YYDKDF (reference sequence). V lost 0 bases and J lost 0; bases outside the gene matches: 2. The CDR3 extends over 16 amino acids. This clone turned up a few times. Use of 60 Vbeta and 13 Jbeta primers characterized the PCR. The assay was immunoSEQ multiplex PCR, and TCRdb's table has in-frame clones only and misses some. The repertoire holds 150,000 to 200,000 clones, with roughly 82% as singletons. The TCR was taken from a man aged 40-49 years in good health and CMV-seronegative. The chain combines TRBV15 with TRBJ2-3; 8 nucleotides line up with TRBD2. Material for sequencing was PBMCs. The CDR3 loop reads CATSRDREGSTDTQYF. The CDR3 region has the DNA TGTGCCACCAGCAGAGACCGGGAGGGTAGCACAGATACGCAGTATTTT.